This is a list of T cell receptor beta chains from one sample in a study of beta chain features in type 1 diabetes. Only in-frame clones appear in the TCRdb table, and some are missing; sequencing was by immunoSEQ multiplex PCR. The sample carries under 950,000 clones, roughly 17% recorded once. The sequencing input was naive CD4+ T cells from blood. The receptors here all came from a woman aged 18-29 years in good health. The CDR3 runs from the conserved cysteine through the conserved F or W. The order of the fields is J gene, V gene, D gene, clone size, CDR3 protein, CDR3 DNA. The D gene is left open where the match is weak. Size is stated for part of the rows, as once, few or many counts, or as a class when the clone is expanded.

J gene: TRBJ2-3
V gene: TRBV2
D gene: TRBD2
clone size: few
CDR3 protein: CASSEGLAGADTQYF
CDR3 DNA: TGTGCCAGCAGTGAGGGACTAGCGGGAGCAGATACGCAGTATTTT

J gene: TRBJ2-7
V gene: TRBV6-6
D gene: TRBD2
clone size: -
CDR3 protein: CASSPVGLASTYEQYF
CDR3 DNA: TGTGCCAGCAGTCCCGTGGGACTAGCGTCTACCTACGAGCAGTACTTC

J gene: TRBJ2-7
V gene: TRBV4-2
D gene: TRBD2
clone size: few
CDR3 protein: CASSQADGRSSYEQYF
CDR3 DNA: TGTGCCAGCAGCCAAGCAGACGGGAGGAGCTCCTACGAGCAGTACTTC

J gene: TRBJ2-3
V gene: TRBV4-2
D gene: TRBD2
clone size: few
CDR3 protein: CASSQESGTRGSDTQYF
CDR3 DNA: TGTGCCAGCAGCCAAGAGTCAGGGACTAGGGGATCAGATACGCAGTATTTT

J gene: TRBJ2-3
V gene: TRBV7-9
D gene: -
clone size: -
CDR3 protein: CASSLDSDTQYF
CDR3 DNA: TGTGCCAGCAGCTTAGATTCAGATACGCAGTATTTT

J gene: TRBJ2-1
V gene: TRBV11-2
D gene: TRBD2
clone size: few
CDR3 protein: CASSFLGSGSYNEQFF
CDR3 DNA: TGTGCCAGCAGCTTTTTAGGCAGCGGGAGCTACAATGAGCAGTTCTTC

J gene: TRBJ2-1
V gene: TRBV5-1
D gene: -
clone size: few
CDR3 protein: CASSLEGPSSYNEQFF
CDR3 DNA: TGCGCCAGCAGCTTGGAGGGACCGAGCTCCTACAATGAGCAGTTCTTC

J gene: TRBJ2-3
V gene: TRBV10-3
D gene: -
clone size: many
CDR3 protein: CATTLQPSADTQYF
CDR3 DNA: TGTGCCACTACTCTTCAACCTTCCGCAGATACGCAGTATTTT

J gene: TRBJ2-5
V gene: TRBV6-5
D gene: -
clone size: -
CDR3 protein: CASSYEHNGETQYF
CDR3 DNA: TGTGCCAGCAGTTACGAGCACAATGGGGAGACCCAGTACTTC

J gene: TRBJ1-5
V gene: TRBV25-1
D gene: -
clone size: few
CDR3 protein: CASRPPGANQPQHF
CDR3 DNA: TGTGCCAGCAGGCCCCCAGGAGCAAATCAGCCCCAGCATTTT

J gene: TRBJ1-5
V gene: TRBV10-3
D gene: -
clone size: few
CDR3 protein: CAISAGTDQPQHF
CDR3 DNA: TGTGCCATCAGTGCCGGGACGGATCAGCCCCAGCATTTT